This T cell receptor beta chain was sequenced during a study of regulatory T cells in long-lasting Graves disease. Sample time point: newly diagnosed GD, antithyroid drugs for less than 3 months. Generation of the TCR library employed RNA extracted from PBMCs. With V trimmed by 0 bases and J by 0 bases, 4 bases remained unmatched. The CDR3 has 17 amino acids. The germline gives CDR1 SGHAT, CDR2 FQNNGV. Arm-PCR of CDR3 regions and iRepertoire HTBI primers were the basis on which TCR beta libraries were built. TCRdb recomputed calls from the multiplex PCR reads with MiXCR, one row per CDR3 protein. The data contain about 310,000 distinct CDR3 sequences, 15% to 20% of them seen just once; the ten biggest clones take up less than 45%.

The sample in question was peripheral blood mononuclear cells (PBMCs), obtained at new diagnosis, from a patient treated with antithyroid drugs. V is TRBV11-2 and J is TRBJ2-3, with 9 nucleotides matching TRBD2. The TCR sequence derives from a female donor with Graves disease. Written as DNA, the CDR3 is TGTGCCAGCAGCTTAGAAGGGCTAGCGGGGAGCACAGATACGCAGTATTTT. This encodes CASSLEGLAGSTDTQYF.